This is a list of T cell receptor beta chains from one sample in a study of blood T cell repertoires in COVID-19. TCRdb's table, derived via immunoSEQ multiplex PCR, lists solely in-frame clones and lacks some. This sample has about 100,000 clones, with more than 75% found just once. Sequenced input: peripheral blood. The receptors were sampled from a human donor in a cohort sampled during active COVID-19. Both conserved end residues are trimmed from each CDR3.

V gene	CDR3 protein
TRBV9	ASSVEQGNSPLH
TRBV6-2/TRBV6-3	ASTPQRGTLPNSYNEQF
TRBV19	ASSIATGGAYNSPLH
TRBV5-6	ASSFYRGQFYNEQF
TRBV10-1	ASRPGTGNTEAF
TRBV20-1	SARASGREY
TRBV5-1	ASSEGLAVYEQY
TRBV7-2	ASSPRVAGGVETQY
TRBV10-3	AISEPIAGPPYEQY
TRBV18	ASSPGTPIAGYGYT
TRBV7-2	ASSSGGRREKLF
TRBV12-3/TRBV12-4	ASSRGGQYEQY
TRBV3-1/TRBV3-2	ASSQSSLRGPQRGETQY
TRBV5-1	ASNLGGTKNTEAF
TRBV5-1	ASSSLASGSSYNEQF
TRBV9	ASSASIVGGQGRLF
TRBV6-2/TRBV6-3	ASSYSLTGGMSPLH
TRBV5-1	ASSLVRGSDIETQY
TRBV7-2	ASGAYQETQY
TRBV10-1	ASSDGTPTDEQY
TRBV7-2	ASSLAASGVKETQY
TRBV19	ASSIGHRSSYEQY
TRBV6-2/TRBV6-3	ASSKDRGNEQF
TRBV12-3/TRBV12-4	ASSFLLQETQY
TRBV5-5	ASSLGVQGGSGNTIY
TRBV5-1	ASSLFTGIDAGELF
TRBV5-6	ASRQTGIGYSNQPQH
TRBV11-2	ASSNRGHYGYT
TRBV7-9	ASSPTGKGYGYT
TRBV7-9	ASSLSETQY
TRBV7-2	ASSSPPGAGTGTNYGYT
TRBV29-1	SVLQDYGYT
TRBV12-3/TRBV12-4	ASSFPGYNEQF
TRBV28	ASSSGTRHGYT
TRBV18	ASSGQQNQPQH
TRBV27	ASSLFFGGRGNGYT
TRBV19	ASTPGWVSGSWGTDTQY
TRBV5-1	ASSSPLGTDTYEQY
TRBV20-1	SASRRGEPTDTQY
TRBV7-6	ASSLATGVGNEQF